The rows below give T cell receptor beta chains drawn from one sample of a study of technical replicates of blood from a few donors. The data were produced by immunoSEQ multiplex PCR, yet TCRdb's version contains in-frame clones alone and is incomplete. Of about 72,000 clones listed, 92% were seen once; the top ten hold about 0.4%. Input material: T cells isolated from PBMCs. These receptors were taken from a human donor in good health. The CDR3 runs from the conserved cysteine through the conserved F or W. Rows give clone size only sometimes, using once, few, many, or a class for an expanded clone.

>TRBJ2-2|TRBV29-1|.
CSAGETGVAGELFF
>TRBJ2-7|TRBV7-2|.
CASRSSGSLSYEQYF
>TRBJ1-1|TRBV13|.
CASTVQGNTEAFF
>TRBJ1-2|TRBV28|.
CASSAQGNGYTF
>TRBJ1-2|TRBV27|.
CASSPTGVGYTF
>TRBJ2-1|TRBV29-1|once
CSVPSGSFNEQFF
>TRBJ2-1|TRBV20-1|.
CSARVAVEQFF
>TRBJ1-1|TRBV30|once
CAPGGGEAFF
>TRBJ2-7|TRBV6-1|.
CASGDTTIYEQYF
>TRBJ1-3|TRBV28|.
CASSVSGNTIYF
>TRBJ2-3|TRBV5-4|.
CASTSGGGFSTTDTQYF
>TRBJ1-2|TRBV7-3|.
CASSLGPDYGYTF
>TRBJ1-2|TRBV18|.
CASSPNRGSSTF
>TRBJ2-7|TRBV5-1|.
CASSQGSSYEQYF
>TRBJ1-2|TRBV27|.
CASSSGQGGYTF
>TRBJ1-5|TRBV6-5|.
CASGDAGVQPQHF
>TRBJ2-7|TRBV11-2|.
CASSFGTSGSYEQYF
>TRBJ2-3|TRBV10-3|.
CAINRDRGTDTQYF
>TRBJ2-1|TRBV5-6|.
CASSKIAGYRSGQFF
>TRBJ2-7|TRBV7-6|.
CASSPPGTGYEQYF
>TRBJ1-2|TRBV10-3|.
CAISESGQDHGYTF
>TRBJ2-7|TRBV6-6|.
CASSSQAGQGPYEQYF
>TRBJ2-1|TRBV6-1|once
CASSEERETIHEQFF
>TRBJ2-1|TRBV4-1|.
CASSQKTAGAFNEQFF
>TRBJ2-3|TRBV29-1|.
CSVDTSGITDTQYF
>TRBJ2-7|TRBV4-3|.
CASSLIRDSYEQYF
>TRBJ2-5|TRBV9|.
CASSAGLQQETQYF
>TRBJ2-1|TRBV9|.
CASSVGGGPNNEQFF
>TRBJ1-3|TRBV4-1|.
CASSQKGDSGNTIYF
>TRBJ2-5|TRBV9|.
CASSFTGLTKTQYF
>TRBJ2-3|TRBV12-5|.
CASGLEPTDTQYF
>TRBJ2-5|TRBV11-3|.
CAIVRGETQYF
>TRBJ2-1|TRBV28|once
CASSFMLLGYNNEQFF
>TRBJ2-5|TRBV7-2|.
CASTTRAGRQETQYF
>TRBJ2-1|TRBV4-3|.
CASSQDSGGSYNEQFF
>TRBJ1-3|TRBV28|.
CASSSDRLWASGNTIYF
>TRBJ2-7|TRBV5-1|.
CASSTGQGRYEQYF
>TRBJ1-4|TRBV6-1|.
CASSAGTGHEKLFF
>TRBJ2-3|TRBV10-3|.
CAIRGTSGGTDTQYF
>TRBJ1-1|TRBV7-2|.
CASSLTGGASTEAFF
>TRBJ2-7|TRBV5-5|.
CASSPGYEQYF
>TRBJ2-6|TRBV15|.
CATSLGRGSGANVLTF
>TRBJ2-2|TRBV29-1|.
CSVDLSGGNTGELFF
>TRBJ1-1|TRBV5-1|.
CASSLGSEAFF
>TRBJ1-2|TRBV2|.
CASSGTGGPNYGYTF
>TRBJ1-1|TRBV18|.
CASSPTTGQVNTEAFF
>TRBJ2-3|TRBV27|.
CASRRLLPGLPTDTQYF